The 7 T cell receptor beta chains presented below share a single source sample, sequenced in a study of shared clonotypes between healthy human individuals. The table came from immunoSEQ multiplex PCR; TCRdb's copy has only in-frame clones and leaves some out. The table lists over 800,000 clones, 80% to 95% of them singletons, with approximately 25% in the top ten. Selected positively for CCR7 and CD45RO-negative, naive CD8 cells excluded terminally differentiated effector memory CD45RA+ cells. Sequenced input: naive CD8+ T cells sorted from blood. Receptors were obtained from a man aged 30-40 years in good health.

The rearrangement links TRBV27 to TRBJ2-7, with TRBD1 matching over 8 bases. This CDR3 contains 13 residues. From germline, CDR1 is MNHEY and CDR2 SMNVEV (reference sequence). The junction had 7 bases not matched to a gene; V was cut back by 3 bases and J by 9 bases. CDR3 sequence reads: CASSLGQARTQYF. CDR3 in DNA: TGTGCCAGCAGTTTGGGACAGGCTCGAACGCAGTACTTC.

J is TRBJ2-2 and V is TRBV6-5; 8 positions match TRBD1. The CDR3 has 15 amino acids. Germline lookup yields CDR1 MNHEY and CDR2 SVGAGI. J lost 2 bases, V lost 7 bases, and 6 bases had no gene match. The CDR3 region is CASMVTGANTGELFF. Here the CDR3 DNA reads TGTGCCAGCATGGTGACAGGGGCTAACACCGGGGAGCTGTTTTTT.

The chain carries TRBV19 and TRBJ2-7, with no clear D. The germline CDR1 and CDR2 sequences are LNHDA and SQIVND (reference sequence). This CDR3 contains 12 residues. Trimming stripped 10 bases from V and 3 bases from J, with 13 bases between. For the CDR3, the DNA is TGTGCCACCTCGACGGACGGCTACGAGCAGTACTTC. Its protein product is CATSTDGYEQYF. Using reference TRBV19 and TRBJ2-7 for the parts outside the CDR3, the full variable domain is DGGITQSPKYLFRKEGQNVTLSCEQNLNHDAMYWYRQDPGQGLRLIYYSQIVNDFQKGDIAEGYSVSREKKESFPLTVTSAQKNPTAFYLCATSTDGYEQYFGPGTRLTVT.

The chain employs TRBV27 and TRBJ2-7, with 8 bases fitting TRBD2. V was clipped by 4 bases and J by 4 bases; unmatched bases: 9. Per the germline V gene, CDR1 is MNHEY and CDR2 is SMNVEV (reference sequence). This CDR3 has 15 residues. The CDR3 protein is CASSSYPGLDYEQYF. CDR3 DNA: TGTGCCAGCAGTTCCTACCCGGGACTAGATTACGAGCAGTACTTC.

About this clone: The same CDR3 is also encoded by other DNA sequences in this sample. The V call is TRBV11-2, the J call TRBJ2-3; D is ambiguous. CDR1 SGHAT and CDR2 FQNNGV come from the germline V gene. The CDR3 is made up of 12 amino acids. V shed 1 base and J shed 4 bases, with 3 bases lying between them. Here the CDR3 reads CASSLGPDTQYF. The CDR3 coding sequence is TGTGCCAGCAGCTTAGGCCCAGATACGCAGTATTTT.

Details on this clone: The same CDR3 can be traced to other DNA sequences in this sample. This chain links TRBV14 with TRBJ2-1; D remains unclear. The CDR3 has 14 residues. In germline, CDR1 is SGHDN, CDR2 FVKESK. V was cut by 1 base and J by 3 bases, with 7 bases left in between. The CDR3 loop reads CASSQVVSYNEQFF. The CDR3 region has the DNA TGTGCCAGCAGCCAAGTCGTCAGCTACAATGAGCAGTTCTTC.

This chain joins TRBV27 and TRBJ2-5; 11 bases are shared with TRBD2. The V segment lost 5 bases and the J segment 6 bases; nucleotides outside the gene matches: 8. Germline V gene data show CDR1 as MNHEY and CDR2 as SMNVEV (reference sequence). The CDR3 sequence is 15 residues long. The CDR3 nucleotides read TGTGCCAGCAGTACCCAGACTAGCGGGACTAAGACCCAGTACTTC. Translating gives CASSTQTSGTKTQYF.